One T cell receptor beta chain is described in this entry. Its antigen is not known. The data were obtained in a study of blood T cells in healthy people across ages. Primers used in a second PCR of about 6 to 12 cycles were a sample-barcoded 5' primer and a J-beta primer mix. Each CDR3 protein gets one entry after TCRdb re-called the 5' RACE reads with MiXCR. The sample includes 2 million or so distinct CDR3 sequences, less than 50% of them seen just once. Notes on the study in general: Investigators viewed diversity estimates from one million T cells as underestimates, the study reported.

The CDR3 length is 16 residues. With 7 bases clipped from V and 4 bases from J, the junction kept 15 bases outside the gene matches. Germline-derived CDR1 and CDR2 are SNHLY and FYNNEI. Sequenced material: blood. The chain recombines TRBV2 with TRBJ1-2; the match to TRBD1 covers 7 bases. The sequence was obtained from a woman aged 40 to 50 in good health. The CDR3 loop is CASKGQGQAHRYGYTF. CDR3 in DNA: TGTGCCAGCAAGGGGCAAGGACAGGCTCATCGCTATGGCTACACCTTC.